This TCR beta chain originates from a study of cytomegalovirus exposure and HLA in healthy donors. Study background: HLA-typed donors contributed some 87 million unique TCRs, which were held in an early data release. Study-level points and caveats: TCR beta chain V- and J-gene trimming was linked, in a later analysis, to a missense variant in DCLRE1C.

This PCR relied on a set of 60 Vbeta primers and 13 Jbeta primers. Libraries were prepared by immunoSEQ multiplex PCR; TCRdb keeps only in-frame clonotypes and omits some of them. This sample has roughly 150,000 clones, with 60% to 80% found just once. This clone was counted between two and nine times. Its antigen remains unidentified. The CDR3 sequence is 13 residues long. The germline CDR1 and CDR2 sequences are SGHTA and FQGTGA. V was pared by 4 bases and J by 7 bases, with 5 bases of the junction left unmatched. The TCR originated in a young woman in good health and CMV-seronegative. Material: PBMCs. This chain links TRBV7-3 with TRBJ1-2; 8 bases are shared with TRBD1. Here the CDR3 reads CASSWDRQVGYTF. CDR3 DNA: TGTGCCAGCAGCTGGGACAGGCAGGTTGGCTACACCTTC.